This TCR beta chain emerged from a study of blood T cell repertoires in COVID-19. Study background: Specimens from acute and convalescent COVID-19 originated in the United States, Italy and Spain. PBMCs, B-cell-depleted T cells, or T cells were the source of the cDNA or gDNA that made up the material.

J gave up 2 bases and V 5 bases, and 4 bases lay outside the gene matches. Germline V CDR1 and CDR2: SEHNR, FQNEAQ (reference sequence). The CDR3 loop spans 15 amino acids. This table comes from immunoSEQ multiplex PCR, and its TCRdb copy is limited to in-frame clones, with some not included. This sample carries 190,000 or so clones, approximately 85% of them seen once, and the ten largest clones take 9.8%. The chain is built from TRBV7-9 and TRBJ2-3, with 10 bases aligning to TRBD2. The source of this sequence is a woman older than 75 with acute or convalescent COVID-19. Sequencing input: peripheral blood. In DNA, the CDR3 is TGTGCCAGCAGCAGACTAGCGGGCCTCACAGATACGCAGTATTTT. It translates to CASSRLAGLTDTQYF.